These 25 T cell receptor beta chains were all obtained from the same sample, sequenced in a study of T cell changes during pregnancy in multiple sclerosis. Sequencing was performed with immunoSEQ multiplex PCR; in TCRdb, only in-frame clones are kept and a portion is missing. The repertoire holds approximately 87,000 clones, with 75% to 95% as singletons. Sequenced here: CD4+ T cells from peripheral blood mononuclear cells, sampled in the second trimester of pregnancy. All receptors come from a female donor with multiple sclerosis, enrolled in a pregnancy study.

The chain uses TRBV6-1 and TRBJ2-5; possible D gene TRBD2, 6 bases. This CDR3 spans 13 amino acids. CDR1 is MNHNS and CDR2 is SASEGT in the germline V gene. Between the trimmed V and J ends, which lost 7 bases and 5 bases, there was a span of 14 bases. The CDR3 DNA follows: TGTGCCAGCAAGGGACTCCTAAGGGAGACCCAGTACTTC. Translating it yields CASKGLLRETQYF.

J is TRBJ2-4 and V is TRBV7-2; perhaps TRBD2 as D (7 bases). The CDR3 spans 15 residues. Germline V gene sequence: CDR1 SGHTA, CDR2 FQGNSA. The ends were cut back, 5 bases at V and 9 bases at J, with 20 bases in the middle. CDR3 sequence: CASSQGPGGVAIQYF. For the CDR3, the DNA is TGTGCCAGCAGCCAGGGGCCGGGGGGCGTGGCCATTCAGTACTTC. The whole variable domain, remainder taken from reference TRBV7-2 and TRBJ2-4, is GAGVSQSPSNKVTEKGKDVELRCDPISGHTALYWYRQSLGQGLEFLIYFQGNSAPDKSGLPSDRFSAERTGGSVSTLTIQRTQQEDSAVYLCASSQGPGGVAIQYFGAGTRLSVL.

The chain carries TRBV7-9 and TRBJ2-1, with a possible D match to TRBD2 (6 bases). CDR1 is SEHNR and CDR2 is FQNEAQ in the germline V gene (reference sequence). Trimming took 7 bases from V and 3 from J, leaving 19 bases between them. This CDR3 has 16 amino acids. The CDR3 nucleotides read TGTGCCAGCACCCCGAGGGGAGGAAGGGTCTACAATGAGCAGTTCTTC. Residues: CASTPRGGRVYNEQFF.

The rearrangement uses TRBV6-1 and TRBJ2-1; TRBD1 agrees at 8 bases. V shed 6 bases and J 1 base; nucleotides not matched to a gene: 8. The CDR3 sequence is 16 residues long. The germline CDR1 and CDR2 sequences are MNHNS and SASEGT. The CDR3 nucleotides read TGTGCCAGCAGGGAAATTGACAGGGGTTCCTACAATGAGCAGTTCTTC. Protein product: CASREIDRGSYNEQFF.

The chain employs TRBV5-1 and TRBJ2-5; no clear D gene. The CDR3 totals 13 residues. Germline V gene sequence: CDR1 SGHRS, CDR2 YFSETQ. The germline V and J ends were trimmed by 0 bases and 0 bases, with 3 bases remaining between them. The CDR3 is CASSLAYQETQYF. In nucleotides, the CDR3 is TGCGCCAGCAGCTTGGCGTACCAAGAGACCCAGTACTTC.

The CDR3 here is CASSLGGGSTDTQYF. The CDR3 DNA sequence: TGTGCCAGCAGCCTCGGAGGGGGCAGCACAGATACGCAGTATTTT. The J gene is TRBJ2-3, the V gene TRBV5-4, with a possible D match to TRBD1 (7 bases). Trimming shortened V by 4 bases and J by 0 bases, and 12 bases separated the two germline ends. The CDR3 contains 15 residues. The germline V gene encodes CDR1 SGHNT and CDR2 YYREEE (reference sequence).

The V and J genes are TRBV7-3 and TRBJ1-6; D ambiguous. The CDR3 runs 14 residues. Trimming stripped 2 bases from V and 8 bases from J, with 10 bases between. CDR1 is SGHTA, CDR2 FQGTGA, per germline. Written as DNA, the CDR3 is TGTGCCAGCAGCTTAGACGGGTTCGATTCACCCCTCCACTTT. This encodes CASSLDGFDSPLHF.

This chain connects TRBV28 to TRBJ2-2; D might be TRBD2 (6 bases). The CDR3 runs 15 residues. Per the germline V gene, CDR1 is MDHEN and CDR2 is SYDVKM. V was trimmed by 2 bases and J by 2 bases, leaving 9 bases between them. This CDR3 reads CASSLRDFNTGELFF. Written as DNA, the CDR3 is TGTGCCAGCAGTTTAAGGGACTTTAACACCGGGGAGCTGTTTTTT.

This clone was seen just once. This rearrangement joins TRBV5-1 to TRBJ2-3, with TRBD2 as a possible D gene (5 bases). The CDR3 sequence is 18 residues long. Trimming cost V 4 bases and J 2 bases, with 23 bases left between them. Germline lookup yields CDR1 SGHRS and CDR2 YFSETQ. DNA of the CDR3: TGCGCCAGCAGCCGCGGTACGGGCGGGTTTAGAGACACAGATACGCAGTATTTT. Its protein product is CASSRGTGGFRDTDTQYF.

The rearrangement uses TRBV10-1 and TRBJ2-1; TRBD2 aligns across 13 bases. The CDR3 has 16 residues. Germline V CDR1 and CDR2: WNHNN, SYGVQD (reference sequence). V gave up 7 bases and J gave up 9 bases; unmatched junction bases: 12. The DNA of the CDR3 is TGCGCCAGCACTGGGGGGACTAGCGGGAAGTTTGGTGAGCAGTTCTTC. It codes for CASTGGTSGKFGEQFF.

The CDR3 loop is CASSQDSGGTGYTF. The CDR3, as DNA: TGCGCCAGCAGCCAAGACTCGGGGGGGACTGGCTACACCTTC. This sequence joins TRBV4-3 and TRBJ1-2, with a possible D match to TRBD1 (5 bases). Trimming stripped 0 bases from V and 7 bases from J, with 12 bases between. This CDR3 spans 14 amino acids. CDR1 and CDR2 from the germline V gene are LGHNA and YSLEER.

The rearrangement links TRBV7-8 to TRBJ1-2; 8 bases map to TRBD1. V lost 5 bases to trimming and J lost 2 bases; unmatched junction nucleotides: 4. CDR1 and CDR2 (germline): SGHVS, FQNEAQ. The CDR3 totals 14 residues. DNA for the CDR3: TGTGCCAGCAGCCCCAGGACAGGGAACTATGGCTACACCTTC. Translating gives CASSPRTGNYGYTF.

CDR3 residues: CASSIRGTGNTGELFF. The CDR3 nucleotides are TGTGCCAGTAGTATTCGGGGGACAGGGAACACCGGGGAGCTGTTTTTT. The chain combines TRBV19 with TRBJ2-2; the match to TRBD1 covers 8 bases. The CDR3 length is 16 residues. CDR1 and CDR2 (germline): LNHDA, SQIVND (reference sequence). J lost 1 base, V lost 3 bases, and 4 bases had no gene match.

This clone came up a few times. This chain links TRBV5-6 with TRBJ1-5; 7 bases fit TRBD1. The germline V gene encodes CDR1 SGHDT and CDR2 YYEEEE. V was clipped by 5 bases and J by 6 bases; unmatched bases: 8. The length of the CDR3 is 14 residues. The CDR3 DNA reads as TGTGCCAGCAGTCGTTACAGGGGCCCTCAGCCCCAGCATTTT. Residues: CASSRYRGPQPQHF.

V is TRBV18 and J is TRBJ1-3; 10 positions match TRBD1. In germline, CDR1 is KGHSH, CDR2 LQKENI. The trim removed 3 bases at V and 2 bases at J, leaving 7 bases unmatched. The CDR3 runs 17 residues. This CDR3 reads CASSPLSGTGAGNTIYF. In DNA, the CDR3 is TGTGCCAGCTCACCTCTCTCCGGGACAGGGGCTGGAAACACCATATATTTT.

The genes are TRBV28 and TRBJ2-1, with D uncertain. Trimming shortened V by 3 bases and J by 6 bases, and 3 bases separated the two germline ends. Germline V gene lookup returns CDR1 MDHEN and CDR2 SYDVKM. The length of the CDR3 is 11 residues. The CDR3 DNA is TGTGCCAGCAGTTTTATCAATGAGCAGTTCTTC. Translation: CASSFINEQFF.

This chain's CDR3 is CSVEGTGNTEAFF. In DNA, the CDR3 is TGCAGCGTTGAAGGGACAGGGAACACTGAAGCTTTCTTT. V usage is TRBV29-1 and J usage is TRBJ1-1, with 7 nucleotides matching TRBD1. The germline V gene encodes CDR1 SQVTM and CDR2 ANQGSEA. V lost 1 base and J lost 1; bases outside the gene matches: 0. The CDR3 runs to 13 residues.

This clone showed up just a few times. This chain joins TRBV6-1 and TRBJ1-1; D not resolved. Germline values: CDR1 MNHNS, CDR2 SASEGT. The V and J ends lost 1 base and 5 bases respectively, with 8 bases between them. The CDR3 consists of 13 residues. The CDR3 DNA is TGTGCCAGCAGTGAAGACAGACGGACTGAAGCTTTCTTT. Translated: CASSEDRRTEAFF.

The rearrangement uses TRBV28 and TRBJ2-7; tentatively, D is TRBD1 (6 bases). The germline gives CDR1 MDHEN, CDR2 SYDVKM. The CDR3 runs 13 residues. V lost 4 bases and J lost 2, with 9 bases in between. CDR3 sequence: CASSSGVAYEQYF. CDR3 bases: TGTGCCAGCAGTTCAGGGGTCGCCTACGAGCAGTACTTC. Full variable domain (missing parts from reference TRBV28 and TRBJ2-7): DVKVTQSSRYLVKRTGEKVFLECVQDMDHENMFWYRQDPGLGLRLIYFSYDVKMKEKGDIPEGYSVSREKKERFSLILESASTNQTSMYLCASSSGVAYEQYFGPGTRLTVT.

V usage is TRBV11-2 and J usage is TRBJ1-1, with 12 positions matching TRBD1. The CDR3 sequence is 13 residues long. V shed 10 bases, J shed 5 bases, and the junction held 5 bases outside the gene matches. CDR1 and CDR2 from the germline V gene are SGHAT and FQNNGV. CDR3 sequence reads: CAKGTGGKTEAFF. The CDR3 nucleotides read TGTGCCAAGGGGACAGGGGGCAAAACTGAAGCTTTCTTT.

The chain combines TRBV5-8 with TRBJ2-3, with D perhaps TRBD1 (6 bases). CDR3 length equals 15 residues. CDR1 SGHTS and CDR2 YDEGEE come from the germline V gene. The V gene lost 6 bases and the J gene lost 0 bases, with 14 bases spanning the gap. This CDR3 is CASIPARGSTDTQYF. CDR3 DNA: TGTGCCAGCATTCCAGCGAGGGGGAGCACAGATACGCAGTATTTT.

The chain has TRBV7-2 and TRBJ1-1, with 8 bases matching TRBD1. This CDR3 is 15 amino acids long. V shed 3 bases and J 1 base; nucleotides not matched to a gene: 4. Per germline, CDR1 SGHTA and CDR2 FQGNSA. CDR3: CASSFPDRGNTEAFF. The CDR3 DNA follows: TGTGCCAGCAGCTTCCCCGACAGGGGGAACACTGAAGCTTTCTTT. Looking up the rest from reference TRBV7-2 and TRBJ1-1 gives the full variable domain: GAGVSQSPSNKVTEKGKDVELRCDPISGHTALYWYRQSLGQGLEFLIYFQGNSAPDKSGLPSDRFSAERTGGSVSTLTIQRTQQEDSAVYLCASSFPDRGNTEAFFGQGTRLTVV.

V and J are TRBV7-2 and TRBJ1-5, with D perhaps TRBD1 (6 bases). The V end lost 6 bases, the J end lost 4 bases, and 19 bases lay between the germline ends. The V gene's germline CDR1 is SGHTA and CDR2 FQGNSA. The CDR3 has 16 residues. The DNA for the CDR3 is TGTGCCAGCAGTCTCCGTATGGGGGCTGGGAATCAGCCCCAGCATTTT. It translates to CASSLRMGAGNQPQHF.

The gene calls are TRBV9 and TRBJ2-3; 12 bases line up with TRBD2. The germline V gene encodes CDR1 SGDLS and CDR2 YYNGEE. The CDR3 extends over 16 amino acids. The V gene end was trimmed by 1 base and the J gene end by 8 bases; junction bases not matched to a gene: 8. In nucleotides, the CDR3 is TGTGCCAGCAGCGTACCCTCGACTAGCGGGAGTCCTACGCAGTATTTT. Amino acids: CASSVPSTSGSPTQYF.

This clone has only one observation. This rearrangement joins TRBV18 to TRBJ1-6; no definite D call. The V gene's germline CDR1 is KGHSH and CDR2 LQKENI. The CDR3 is 15 amino acids. V lost 3 bases and J 9 bases, leaving 15 bases between the germline ends. The CDR3 DNA is TGTGCCAGCTCACCTGTGGCGGGTGATGGTTCACCCCTCCACTTT. It yields the protein CASSPVAGDGSPLHF.